Shown below are 13 T cell receptor beta chains from a single sample sequenced in a study of T cells in Graves' hyperthyroidism and ophthalmopathy. The investigators amplified TCR beta CDR3 regions from RNA transcripts. HTBI primers drove first-round RT-PCR of the TCR CDR3. TCRdb recomputed calls from the multiplex PCR reads with MiXCR, one row per CDR3 protein. The sample yields some 550,000 distinct CDR3 sequences, roughly a sixth seen once. Specimen: blood. All receptors derive from a woman aged 40 to 50 with Graves' ophthalmopathy.

Ten or more counts support this clonotype. CDR3 region: CAGKGPSNQPQHF. CDR3 coding DNA: TGTGCCGGGAAAGGACCAAGCAATCAGCCCCAGCATTTT. This sequence joins TRBV28 and TRBJ1-5; no clear D gene. The CDR3 contains 13 residues. V lost 11 bases and J 1 base, leaving 12 bases between the germline ends. Germline V gives CDR1 MDHEN, CDR2 SYDVKM.

This clonotype was seen a few times. This sequence joins TRBV19 and TRBJ1-2; tentative D call: TRBD1 (6 bases). This CDR3 comprises 17 residues. The V and J ends lost 6 bases and 4 bases respectively, with 24 bases between them. Germline lookup yields CDR1 LNHDA and CDR2 SQIVND (reference sequence). The CDR3 DNA follows: TGTGCCAGTAGCCCTCCACCCGGCGGGGGCGAATTCTATGGCTACACCTTC. This sequence encodes CASSPPPGGGEFYGYTF.

This clonotype showed up just a few times. V usage is TRBV5-4 and J usage is TRBJ2-6; 9 nucleotides match TRBD2. The germline V gene has CDR1 SGHNT and CDR2 YYREEE (reference sequence). The CDR3 spans 14 residues. Germline trimming cut 5 bases from V and 10 bases from J; bases unmatched to any gene: 7. The CDR3 DNA follows: TGTGCCAGCAGGGCGGCGGGGGGGCCTAACGTCCTGACTTTC. It is translated as CASRAAGGPNVLTF.

The CDR3 protein is CAAGGELFF. In DNA, the CDR3 is TGTGCCGCTGGGGGGGAGCTGTTTTTT. The chain recombines TRBV7-9 with TRBJ2-2; no reliable D call. Germline V lookup: CDR1 SEHNR, CDR2 FQNEAQ (reference sequence). The CDR3 is 9 amino acids. Trimming took 11 bases from V and 8 from J, leaving 6 bases between them.

The rearrangement links TRBV20-1 to TRBJ2-3, with TRBD2 identical over 11 bases. Trimming removed 4 bases from V and 5 bases from J; junction bases left unmatched: 11. This CDR3 spans 16 amino acids. Looked up from germline, CDR1 is DFQATT and CDR2 is SNEGSKA (reference sequence). CDR3 nucleotide sequence: TGCAGTGCTACCCTTCCACTAGCGGGAGTAAGAGATACGCAGTATTTT. This encodes CSATLPLAGVRDTQYF.

In its sample, this clonotype was seen many times. The chain carries TRBV3-1 and TRBJ2-3, with 7 nucleotides matching TRBD2. This CDR3 is 13 amino acids long. Trimming at V came to 4 bases and at J to 7 bases, leaving 5 bases not matched to a gene. CDR1 is LGHDT and CDR2 is YNNKEL in the germline V gene (reference sequence). The CDR3 region has the DNA TGTGCCAGCAGCCCCCCCGGGGGGAATACGCAGTATTTT. It encodes CASSPPGGNTQYF.

V usage is TRBV5-5 and J usage is TRBJ2-1; no definite D call. Trimming cost V 4 bases and J 7 bases, with 12 bases left between them. The CDR3 length is 13 residues. CDR1 SGHKS and CDR2 YYEKEE come from the germline V gene (reference sequence). Written as DNA, the CDR3 is TGTGCCAGCAGCAAGGCGGTCGGGAATGAGCAGTTCTTC. The encoded protein is CASSKAVGNEQFF.

There are many counts of this clonotype. The chain has TRBV28 and TRBJ2-4, with D possibly TRBD1 on 5 matching bases. The CDR3 is 15 residues long. Germline CDR1 is MDHEN and CDR2 is SYDVKM. V was trimmed by 5 bases and J by 5 bases, leaving 16 bases between them. The chain's CDR3 is CASSPLKGAENIQYF. CDR3 in DNA: TGTGCCAGCAGTCCCCTCAAAGGGGCGGAAAACATTCAGTACTTC.

This clonotype has just a few counts. The chain recombines TRBV7-2 with TRBJ2-5, with D possibly being TRBD2 (6 bases). The V gene lost 4 bases and the J gene lost 5 bases, with 17 bases spanning the gap. Germline lookup yields CDR1 SGHTA and CDR2 FQGNSA. The CDR3 consists of 15 residues. CDR3 in amino acids: CASSSEPSREETQYF. The CDR3 DNA follows: TGTGCCAGCAGCTCAGAACCTAGTCGGGAGGAGACCCAGTACTTC. The full variable domain, its missing parts supplied by reference TRBV7-2 and TRBJ2-5, is GAGVSQSPSNKVTEKGKDVELRCDPISGHTALYWYRQSLGQGLEFLIYFQGNSAPDKSGLPSDRFSAERTGGSVSTLTIQRTQQEDSAVYLCASSSEPSREETQYFGPGTRLLVL.

The chain is built from TRBV20-1 and TRBJ2-3; TRBD2 aligns across 10 bases. Germline V lookup: CDR1 DFQATT, CDR2 SNEGSKA (reference sequence). V lost 5 bases, J lost 5 bases, and 7 bases stayed unmatched. This CDR3 comprises 14 residues. CDR3 nucleotides: TGCAGTGCTCACAAGCGGGAGGGTGGAGATACGCAGTATTTT. Residues: CSAHKREGGDTQYF.

This clonotype was observed many times. This chain links TRBV11-2 with TRBJ2-7, with D perhaps TRBD1 (6 bases). Trimming removed 1 base from V and 3 bases from J, with 10 bases in between. The CDR3 spans 14 residues. Germline loops: CDR1 SGHAT, CDR2 FQNNGV. The DNA of the CDR3 is TGTGCCAGCAGCTTAGGACAGGCAATCTACGAGCAGTACTTC. Translated: CASSLGQAIYEQYF.

This clonotype was seen a handful of times. The chain is built from TRBV27 and TRBJ1-2; D might be TRBD1 (6 bases). Per the germline V gene, CDR1 is MNHEY and CDR2 is SMNVEV (reference sequence). V lost 3 bases to trimming and J lost 9 bases, with 11 bases between them. There are 12 residues in the CDR3. In DNA form, the CDR3 reads TGTGCCAGCAGTTTGGGCGGGGGCAGCTACACCTTC. Translating it yields CASSLGGGSYTF.

The CDR3 DNA sequence: TGTGCCAGCAGCCTCATACAGGGAAACTATGGCTACACCTTC. The encoded protein is CASSLIQGNYGYTF. J is TRBJ1-2 and V is TRBV28, with D perhaps TRBD1 (6 bases). CDR1 is MDHEN, CDR2 SYDVKM, per germline. The CDR3 is 14 residues long. With 6 bases removed from V and 2 bases from J, the gap between germline ends came to 13 bases.